A selection of T cell receptor beta chains follows, all from one sample in a study of cytomegalovirus exposure and HLA in healthy donors. Profiling relied on immunoSEQ multiplex PCR, and the TCRdb table lists in-frame clones only, not all of them. The sample lists approximately 150,000 clones; just over 70% were seen once. Sequencing was done on a sample of PBMCs. Receptors were obtained from a human donor in good health. Each CDR3 is given with its conserved first and last residue. Fields, in order: D gene, J gene, V gene, clone size, CDR3 DNA, CDR3 protein. D genes are given only for firm matches. Clone size is given for some rows only: seen once, a few or many times, or a class if the clone is expanded.

d_gene: TRBD2
j_gene: TRBJ2-3
v_gene: TRBV7-2
abundance: few
CDR3nt: TGTGCCAGCAGCTTAGTGCTAGCGGGGGGCACAGATACGCAGTATTTT
CDR3aa: CASSLVLAGGTDTQYF

d_gene: TRBD1
j_gene: TRBJ1-1
v_gene: TRBV11-2
abundance: -
CDR3nt: TGTGCCAGCAGCCTAAGACAGGGGCTAGAAGCTTTCTTT
CDR3aa: CASSLRQGLEAFF

d_gene: -
j_gene: TRBJ2-7
v_gene: TRBV6-5
abundance: once
CDR3nt: TGTGCCACGACAGTGGGCTACGAGCAGTACTTC
CDR3aa: CATTVGYEQYF

d_gene: TRBD1
j_gene: TRBJ2-7
v_gene: TRBV19
abundance: -
CDR3nt: TGTGCCAGTAGTATACCGCGCAGGGGGCGTATGTACGAGCAGTACTTC
CDR3aa: CASSIPRRGRMYEQYF

d_gene: -
j_gene: TRBJ1-1
v_gene: TRBV7-9
abundance: -
CDR3nt: TGTGCCAGCAGCTTAGGGCAGGGTTACACTGAAGCTTTCTTT
CDR3aa: CASSLGQGYTEAFF

d_gene: -
j_gene: TRBJ1-5
v_gene: TRBV4-1
abundance: -
CDR3nt: TGCGCCAGCAGCCAATCAGGGGATCAGCCCCAGCATTTT
CDR3aa: CASSQSGDQPQHF

d_gene: TRBD1
j_gene: TRBJ1-3
v_gene: TRBV2
abundance: -
CDR3nt: TGTGCCAGCAGTGTAGACAGGGCGGGAAACACCATATATTTT
CDR3aa: CASSVDRAGNTIYF

d_gene: TRBD1
j_gene: TRBJ1-1
v_gene: TRBV7-8
abundance: -
CDR3nt: TGTGCCAGCAGCTTAGCGGAGGGGGCCATGGCTTTCTTT
CDR3aa: CASSLAEGAMAFF

d_gene: TRBD1
j_gene: TRBJ2-3
v_gene: TRBV5-1
abundance: -
CDR3nt: TGCGCCAGCAGCCAAGGGACAGGGGGTAGAGATACGCAGTATTTT
CDR3aa: CASSQGTGGRDTQYF

d_gene: TRBD1
j_gene: TRBJ1-5
v_gene: TRBV9
abundance: -
CDR3nt: TGTGCCAGCAGTGACAGGGGCAGCAATCAGCCCCAGCATTTT
CDR3aa: CASSDRGSNQPQHF

d_gene: TRBD1
j_gene: TRBJ2-1
v_gene: TRBV9
abundance: -
CDR3nt: TGTGCCAGCAGCGTATGGGGTCGGACAGGGCGAGACAATGAGCAGTTCTTC
CDR3aa: CASSVWGRTGRDNEQFF

d_gene: -
j_gene: TRBJ2-5
v_gene: TRBV11-2
abundance: -
CDR3nt: TGTGCCAGCAGCTCGAACAGGGTAGTCGGGGAGACCCAGTACTTC
CDR3aa: CASSSNRVVGETQYF

d_gene: TRBD1
j_gene: TRBJ1-1
v_gene: TRBV5-6
abundance: -
CDR3nt: TGTGCCAGCAGCTTGGGGGGGGCATGGGGACAGGGGTATACGTATGCTTTCTTT
CDR3aa: CASSLGGAWGQGYTYAFF

d_gene: TRBD1
j_gene: TRBJ1-1
v_gene: TRBV7-3
abundance: once
CDR3nt: TGTGCCAGCAGCTTAATGCCCGGAGGGACAGGGAGGACTGAAGCTTTCTTT
CDR3aa: CASSLMPGGTGRTEAFF

d_gene: -
j_gene: TRBJ2-5
v_gene: TRBV5-4
abundance: -
CDR3nt: TGTGCCAGCAGCTTGGCCGGGGGTGGAGAGACCCAGTACTTC
CDR3aa: CASSLAGGGETQYF

d_gene: -
j_gene: TRBJ1-1
v_gene: TRBV5-5
abundance: -
CDR3nt: TGTGCCAGCAGCTCCGGACCGGATTTTACTAGTGAAGCTTTCTTT
CDR3aa: CASSSGPDFTSEAFF

d_gene: TRBD2
j_gene: TRBJ2-2
v_gene: TRBV7-3
abundance: -
CDR3nt: TGTGCCAGCAGCTTGTCTGGCGGGGGGGTCGGGGAGCTGTTTTTT
CDR3aa: CASSLSGGGVGELFF

d_gene: -
j_gene: TRBJ2-5
v_gene: TRBV7-2
abundance: few
CDR3nt: TGTGCCAGCAGCTTAGTAGCGGTACAAGAGACCCAGTACTTC
CDR3aa: CASSLVAVQETQYF

d_gene: -
j_gene: TRBJ1-3
v_gene: TRBV19
abundance: few
CDR3nt: TGTGCCAGTAGGGATCAGGTTTTATCTGGAAACACCATATATTTT
CDR3aa: CASRDQVLSGNTIYF

d_gene: TRBD2
j_gene: TRBJ2-3
v_gene: TRBV7-3
abundance: -
CDR3nt: TGTGCCAGCAGCCTCCCGGGGGGAGATACGCAGTATTTT
CDR3aa: CASSLPGGDTQYF

d_gene: -
j_gene: TRBJ1-1
v_gene: TRBV25-1
abundance: -
CDR3nt: TGTGCCAGCAGCCAGAACACTGAAGCTTTCTTT
CDR3aa: CASSQNTEAFF

d_gene: -
j_gene: TRBJ1-1
v_gene: TRBV7-2
abundance: once
CDR3nt: TGTGCCAGCAGCTTAGACAGAGGGACTGAAGCTTTCTTT
CDR3aa: CASSLDRGTEAFF

d_gene: TRBD2
j_gene: TRBJ2-7
v_gene: TRBV5-1
abundance: few
CDR3nt: TGCGCCAGCAGCTTGTCCGGGGGGGCGTCTTACGAGCAGTACTTC
CDR3aa: CASSLSGGASYEQYF

d_gene: -
j_gene: TRBJ1-1
v_gene: TRBV6-6
abundance: few
CDR3nt: TGTGCCAGCAGTTACTCTGTCGGGGATGAAGCTTTCTTT
CDR3aa: CASSYSVGDEAFF

d_gene: -
j_gene: TRBJ2-7
v_gene: TRBV27
abundance: -
CDR3nt: TGTGCCAGCAGTTTGAGCCAGGGGACCTACGAGCAGTACTTC
CDR3aa: CASSLSQGTYEQYF

d_gene: -
j_gene: TRBJ2-2
v_gene: TRBV7-6
abundance: -
CDR3nt: TGTGCCAGCAGCACATGGAAACAGGGGAACACCGGGGAGCTGTTTTTT
CDR3aa: CASSTWKQGNTGELFF

d_gene: -
j_gene: TRBJ1-3
v_gene: TRBV10-3
abundance: -
CDR3nt: TGTGCCATCAGAGAACCGAGCTCTGGAAACACCATATATTTT
CDR3aa: CAIREPSSGNTIYF

d_gene: TRBD1
j_gene: TRBJ1-1
v_gene: TRBV7-8
abundance: -
CDR3nt: TGTGCCAGCAGCTTTTCGGGACAGGGGGGGCAAGCTTTCTTT
CDR3aa: CASSFSGQGGQAFF

d_gene: TRBD2
j_gene: TRBJ2-7
v_gene: TRBV7-7
abundance: few
CDR3nt: TGTGCTAGCAGCCCCCGAGCGGGGGCTCCTACCTACGAGCAGTACTTC
CDR3aa: CASSPRAGAPTYEQYF

d_gene: TRBD1
j_gene: TRBJ2-7
v_gene: TRBV30
abundance: -
CDR3nt: TGTGCCTGGAGTAAGGGGACAGTTGCCCCCTACGAGCAGTACTTC
CDR3aa: CAWSKGTVAPYEQYF

d_gene: -
j_gene: TRBJ1-1
v_gene: TRBV30
abundance: -
CDR3nt: TGTGCCGTACTAGGGGGGGACACTGAAGCTTTCTTT
CDR3aa: CAVLGGDTEAFF

d_gene: -
j_gene: TRBJ1-2
v_gene: TRBV5-1
abundance: -
CDR3nt: TGCGCCAGCAGCTTCCAGGGTCCCGATGGCTACACCTTC
CDR3aa: CASSFQGPDGYTF

d_gene: -
j_gene: TRBJ1-5
v_gene: TRBV6-1
abundance: -
CDR3nt: TGTGCCAGCAATCAGGGGAATAGCAATCAGCCCCAGCATTTT
CDR3aa: CASNQGNSNQPQHF

d_gene: -
j_gene: TRBJ2-7
v_gene: TRBV5-1
abundance: -
CDR3nt: TGCGCCAGCAGCTTTGCGGCTCGCCGCCTCTACGAGCAGTACTTC
CDR3aa: CASSFAARRLYEQYF

d_gene: -
j_gene: TRBJ2-1
v_gene: TRBV7-7
abundance: -
CDR3nt: TGTGCTAGCAGTCCTTCTCGTGGGGGGGCCGGCGGGCAGTTCTTC
CDR3aa: CASSPSRGGAGGQFF

d_gene: -
j_gene: TRBJ1-3
v_gene: TRBV7-9
abundance: -
CDR3nt: TGTGCCAGCACCCCTCCCACAAGCTCTGGAAACACCATATATTTT
CDR3aa: CASTPPTSSGNTIYF

d_gene: -
j_gene: TRBJ1-1
v_gene: TRBV2
abundance: -
CDR3nt: TGTGCCAGCAGATTAAACATGAACACTGAAGCTTTCTTT
CDR3aa: CASRLNMNTEAFF

d_gene: -
j_gene: TRBJ1-1
v_gene: TRBV5-1
abundance: -
CDR3nt: TGCGCCAGCAGCTTCGACGAGGGTTCGATCACTGAAGCTTTCTTT
CDR3aa: CASSFDEGSITEAFF

d_gene: TRBD1
j_gene: TRBJ1-3
v_gene: TRBV9
abundance: -
CDR3nt: TGTGCCAGCAGCGAGACGGACAGGGGTCACACCATATATTTT
CDR3aa: CASSETDRGHTIYF

d_gene: -
j_gene: TRBJ1-1
v_gene: TRBV18
abundance: -
CDR3nt: TGTGCCAGCTCACCAGGGGGCGCGTGGACTGAAGCTTTCTTT
CDR3aa: CASSPGGAWTEAFF

d_gene: -
j_gene: TRBJ2-6
v_gene: TRBV5-6
abundance: -
CDR3nt: TGTGCCAGCAGCCCCTTGGGGGGAGTGGGTTCGTCTGGGGCCAACGTCCTGACTTTC
CDR3aa: CASSPLGGVGSSGANVLTF

d_gene: TRBD1
j_gene: TRBJ2-7
v_gene: TRBV5-6
abundance: -
CDR3nt: TGTGCCAGCAGCCTGGGACAGTACCCCTCCTACGAGCAGTACTTC
CDR3aa: CASSLGQYPSYEQYF

d_gene: -
j_gene: TRBJ2-7
v_gene: TRBV29-1
abundance: -
CDR3nt: TGCAGCGTTGTGGGCAGCTCCTACGAGCAGTACTTC
CDR3aa: CSVVGSSYEQYF

d_gene: TRBD2
j_gene: TRBJ2-3
v_gene: TRBV7-3
abundance: -
CDR3nt: TGTGCCAGCAGCATAGGGACTAGCGGGGTGACAGATACGCAGTATTTT
CDR3aa: CASSIGTSGVTDTQYF

d_gene: TRBD1
j_gene: TRBJ1-1
v_gene: TRBV7-7
abundance: few
CDR3nt: TGTGCTAGCAGCTTAGACAGGGACACTGAAGCTTTCTTT
CDR3aa: CASSLDRDTEAFF

d_gene: -
j_gene: TRBJ1-2
v_gene: TRBV27
abundance: -
CDR3nt: TGTGCCAGCAGTTTATCCCCAGGGCTAGGTGGCTACACCTTC
CDR3aa: CASSLSPGLGGYTF

d_gene: TRBD2
j_gene: TRBJ2-5
v_gene: TRBV5-4
abundance: -
CDR3nt: TGTGCCAGCAGCTTGCCGGGGGGGACCCGTGGGACCCAGTACTTC
CDR3aa: CASSLPGGTRGTQYF

d_gene: -
j_gene: TRBJ1-1
v_gene: TRBV5-5
abundance: -
CDR3nt: TGTGCCAGCGCCGACATGATGGTCCCTGAAGCTTTCTTT
CDR3aa: CASADMMVPEAFF

d_gene: -
j_gene: TRBJ1-1
v_gene: TRBV2
abundance: -
CDR3nt: TGTGCCAGCACCGTAGTGCCCGAAAACACTGAAGCTTTCTTT
CDR3aa: CASTVVPENTEAFF

d_gene: -
j_gene: TRBJ2-2
v_gene: TRBV6-4
abundance: -
CDR3nt: TGTGCCAGCAGTGCAGGGAACACCGGGGAGCTGTTTTTT
CDR3aa: CASSAGNTGELFF

d_gene: -
j_gene: TRBJ1-3
v_gene: TRBV18
abundance: -
CDR3nt: TGTGCCAGCTCGCCAAGGACAGCCTCTGGAAACACCATATATTTT
CDR3aa: CASSPRTASGNTIYF

d_gene: TRBD2
j_gene: TRBJ2-3
v_gene: TRBV14
abundance: -
CDR3nt: TGTGCCAGCAGCCAAGGAAGCGGGGGGGCTTCGCAGTATTTT
CDR3aa: CASSQGSGGASQYF

d_gene: -
j_gene: TRBJ1-1
v_gene: TRBV4-3
abundance: -
CDR3nt: TGCGCCAGCAGCCAAGAGAGGGCGGCAGATGAAGCTTTCTTT
CDR3aa: CASSQERAADEAFF